This T cell receptor beta chain was sequenced during a study of identical twins. Study outcomes and limitations: Cord blood beta clonotypes that were abundant carried fewer insertions, and memory repertoires showed no such trend.

The table lists this clonotype with a few counts. Its target is unknown. With template switching, a universal primer site was added, and the cDNA carried unique molecular identifiers. TCRdb reprocessed the 5' RACE reads via MiXCR and lists one record per CDR3 protein. The sample holds roughly 350,000 distinct CDR3 sequences, over 9% seen once. The data were also submitted as part of a second study, on yellow fever vaccine responses in identical twins. This second study notes: Twins' vaccine T cell responses reportedly seemed partly convergent and partly personalized.

The TCR was taken from a young woman in good health. Sequenced material: CD8+ T cells sorted from blood.

CDR3 in DNA: TGTGCCAGCAGACGGACTAGCGGGAGGGCAGATACGCAGTATTTT. This codes for CASRRTSGRADTQYF. J is TRBJ2-3 and V is TRBV27; 15 positions agree with TRBD2. CDR1 is MNHEY and CDR2 is SMNVEV in the germline V gene (reference sequence). This CDR3 has 15 amino acids. The J segment lost 4 bases and the V segment lost 6 bases, leaving 2 bases of the junction unmatched.